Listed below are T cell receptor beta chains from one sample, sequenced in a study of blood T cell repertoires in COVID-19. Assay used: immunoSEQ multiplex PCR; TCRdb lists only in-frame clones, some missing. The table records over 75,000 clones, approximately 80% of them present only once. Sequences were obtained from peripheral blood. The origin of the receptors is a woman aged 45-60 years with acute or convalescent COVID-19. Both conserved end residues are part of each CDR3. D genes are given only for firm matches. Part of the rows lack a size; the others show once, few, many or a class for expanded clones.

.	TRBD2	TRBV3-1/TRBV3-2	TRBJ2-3	TGTGCCAGCAGCCGCCGGGGGGGTAGCACAGATACGCAGTATTTT	CASSRRGGSTDTQYF
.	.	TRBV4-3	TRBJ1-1	TGCGCCAGCAGCCAAGCCTTTTATGAGTCCACTGAAGCTTTCTTT	CASSQAFYESTEAFF
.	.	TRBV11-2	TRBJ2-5	TGTGCCAGCAGCTCAAGGGTGGGAGTTGTGCAGACCCAGTACTTC	CASSSRVGVVQTQYF
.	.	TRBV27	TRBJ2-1	TGTGCCAGCAGTTTATCGAGGATGAGTGAGCAGTTCTTC	CASSLSRMSEQFF
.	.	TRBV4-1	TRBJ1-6	TGCGCCAGCAGCCCCGGGGAGGGCAACCTTTATTCACCCCTCCACTTT	CASSPGEGNLYSPLHF
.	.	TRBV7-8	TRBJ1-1	TGTGCCAGCAGCTTGTCCCGCCAGGGGAACACTGAAGCTTTCTTT	CASSLSRQGNTEAFF
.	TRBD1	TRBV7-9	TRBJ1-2	TGTGCCAGCAGCTTAGGGTCGACAGGGTATGGCTACACCTTC	CASSLGSTGYGYTF
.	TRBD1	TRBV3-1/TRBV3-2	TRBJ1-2	TGTGCCAGCAAGGGACAGGGGGATGGTGGCTACACCTTC	CASKGQGDGGYTF
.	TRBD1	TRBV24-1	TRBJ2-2	TGTGCCACCAGTGACCCGACAGGGGAATCCGGGGAGCTGTTTTTT	CATSDPTGESGELFF
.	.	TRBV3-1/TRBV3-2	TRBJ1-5	TGTGCCAGCAGCCAGGGGGCACAGCCCCAGCATTTT	CASSQGAQPQHF
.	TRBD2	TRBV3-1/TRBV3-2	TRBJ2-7	TGTGCCAGCAGCCATGGACTAGCGGGGGCCTACGAGCAGTACTTC	CASSHGLAGAYEQYF
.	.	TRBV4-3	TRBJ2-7	TGCGCCAGCAGCCAAGATTCTGCCGGGAGCTCCTACGAGCAGTACTTC	CASSQDSAGSSYEQYF
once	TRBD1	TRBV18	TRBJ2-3	TGTGCCAGCTCACCTGACAGGGGGCGAGGGACTAGCACAGATACGCAGTATTTT	CASSPDRGRGTSTDTQYF
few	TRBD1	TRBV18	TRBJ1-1	TGTGCCAGCTCACCGCGGACAGGGGATGTCACTGAAGCTTTCTTT	CASSPRTGDVTEAFF
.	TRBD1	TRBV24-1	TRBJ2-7	TGTGCCACCAGCGCTCCCGGGACAGGGTTCATCTACGAGCAGTACTTC	CATSAPGTGFIYEQYF
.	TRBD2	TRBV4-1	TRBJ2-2	TGCGCCAGCAGCCAAGAAGGGGGACTAGTGAACACCGGGGAGCTGTTTTTT	CASSQEGGLVNTGELFF
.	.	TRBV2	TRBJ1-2	TGTGCCAGCAGTGAAGGCATCAGGGGCGGCTATGGCTACACCTTC	CASSEGIRGGYGYTF
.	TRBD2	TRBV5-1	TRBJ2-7	TGCGCCAGCAGCTTGGCGCGGGGGACCTACGAGCAGTACTTC	CASSLARGTYEQYF
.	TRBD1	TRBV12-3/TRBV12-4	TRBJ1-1	TGTGCCAGCAGTAACAGGGGGCTCACTGAAGCTTTCTTT	CASSNRGLTEAFF
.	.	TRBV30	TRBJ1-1	TGTGCCTGGGACAGAGCTTCGAACACTGAAGCTTTCTTT	CAWDRASNTEAFF
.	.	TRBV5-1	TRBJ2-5	TGCGCCAGCAGCGAGACAGGTTTCTCGCAAGAGACCCAGTACTTC	CASSETGFSQETQYF
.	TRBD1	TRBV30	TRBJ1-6	TGTGCCTGGAGTTCCGGGACAGGGGGTCGTTCACCCCTCCACTTT	CAWSSGTGGRSPLHF
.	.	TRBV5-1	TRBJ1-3	TGCGCCAGCAGTATGCTCTCAGGGGCAGGAAACACCATATATTTT	CASSMLSGAGNTIYF
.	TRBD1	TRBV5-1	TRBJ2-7	TGCGCCAGCAGCTCCCGACAGGGGTCCGAGCAGTACTTC	CASSSRQGSEQYF
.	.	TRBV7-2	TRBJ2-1	TGTGCCAGCAGCCCGTATTACAATGAGCAGTTCTTC	CASSPYYNEQFF
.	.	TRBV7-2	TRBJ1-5	TGTGCCAGCAGCTTCGATAGATCCGATCAGCCCCAGCATTTT	CASSFDRSDQPQHF
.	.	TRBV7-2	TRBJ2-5	TGTGCCAGCAGCTTAAAGAAGTTCGGCGGAAGACAAGAGACCCAGTACTTC	CASSLKKFGGRQETQYF
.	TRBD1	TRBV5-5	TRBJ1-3	TGTGCCAGCAGCTTGGTAGATGGACAGGGAGCCCTTATCTCTGGAAACACCATATATTTT	CASSLVDGQGALISGNTIYF
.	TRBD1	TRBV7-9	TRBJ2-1	TGTGCCAGCAGCTTGGACAGGGCAAATGAGCAGTTCTTC	CASSLDRANEQFF
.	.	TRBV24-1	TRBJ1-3	TGTGCCACCCGGCCCCATGGACTCTCTGGAAACACCATATATTTT	CATRPHGLSGNTIYF
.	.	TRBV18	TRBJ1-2	TGTGCCAGCTCACCGGAGATCTATGGCTACACCTTC	CASSPEIYGYTF
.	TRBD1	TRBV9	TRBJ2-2	TGTGCCAGCAGCATCCGGGACAGGGCCGGGGAGCTGTTTTTT	CASSIRDRAGELFF
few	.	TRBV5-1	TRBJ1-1	TGCGCCAGCAGCCGAGCCGAGGGCTTCACTGAAGCTTTCTTT	CASSRAEGFTEAFF
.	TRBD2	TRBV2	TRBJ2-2	TGTGCCAGCAGAGATAGCGGGGGTAACACCGGGGAGCTGTTTTTT	CASRDSGGNTGELFF
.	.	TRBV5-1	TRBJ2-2	TGCGCCAGCTTAGATGACTATGTGACCGGGGAGCTGTTTTTT	CASLDDYVTGELFF
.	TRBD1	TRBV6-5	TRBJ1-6	TGTGCCAGCAGTCAGGGACAGGGTTTTAATTCACCCCTCCACTTT	CASSQGQGFNSPLHF
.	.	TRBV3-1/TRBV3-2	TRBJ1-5	TGTGCCAGCAGCCCTTCATCAGGGGCCAATCAGCCCCAGCATTTT	CASSPSSGANQPQHF
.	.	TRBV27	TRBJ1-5	TGTGCCAGCAGTTTAATTTATAGCAATCAGCCCCAGCATTTT	CASSLIYSNQPQHF
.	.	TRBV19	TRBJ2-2	TGTGCCGCCAATAGCGGCAGAAACACCGGGGAGCTGTTTTTT	CAANSGRNTGELFF
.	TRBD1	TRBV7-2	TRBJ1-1	TGTGCCAGCAGCTTACACAGGGGGCCGAACACTGAAGCTTTCTTT	CASSLHRGPNTEAFF
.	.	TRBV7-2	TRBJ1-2	TGTGCCAGCAGCTTAGCGGTAACTTATGGCTACACCTTC	CASSLAVTYGYTF
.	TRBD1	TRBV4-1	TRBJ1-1	TGCGCCACCAGACAGGGGGCGGCCCCCCCCGAAGCTTTCTTT	CATRQGAAPPEAFF
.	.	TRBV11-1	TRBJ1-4	TGTGCCAGCAGCTTAGGGGCCGCCAATGATGAAAAACTGTTTTTT	CASSLGAANDEKLFF
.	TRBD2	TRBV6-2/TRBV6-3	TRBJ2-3	TGTGCCAGCAGTTACCTAGCGGGGTCCACAGATACGCAGTATTTT	CASSYLAGSTDTQYF
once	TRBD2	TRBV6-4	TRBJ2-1	TGTGCCAGCAACGACGCCCTGACTAGCGGGATGAAAGAGCAGTTCTTC	CASNDALTSGMKEQFF
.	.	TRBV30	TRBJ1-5	TGTGCCTGGAGTGTATTGTGGGGGGTAAATCAGCCCCAGCATTTT	CAWSVLWGVNQPQHF
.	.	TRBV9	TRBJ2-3	TGTGCCAGCAGCGTAGCAGGGGAAGGGGATACGCAGTATTTT	CASSVAGEGDTQYF
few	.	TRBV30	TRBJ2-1	TGTGCCTGGAGGTCTCAGGGAGGCCCACGAGAGCAGTTCTTC	CAWRSQGGPREQFF
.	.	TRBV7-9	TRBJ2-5	TGTGCCAGCAGCCCGAAATTATCACTCCAAGAGACCCAGTACTTC	CASSPKLSLQETQYF
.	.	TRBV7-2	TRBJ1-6	TGTGCCAGCAGCCCCCGCTCTGGGGGCGGGGGTCATAATTCACCCCTCCACTTT	CASSPRSGGGGHNSPLHF
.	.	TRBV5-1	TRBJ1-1	TGCGCCAGCACTAAAGAGGGCAGGCCGAACACTGAAGCTTTCTTT	CASTKEGRPNTEAFF
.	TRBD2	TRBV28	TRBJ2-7	TGTGCCAGCAGTGAGGAGTGGGGGGGCGAGCAGTACTTC	CASSEEWGGEQYF
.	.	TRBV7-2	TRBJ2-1	TGTGCCAGCAGTCGGCCGGCGACACTTTCCTACAATGAGCAGTTCTTC	CASSRPATLSYNEQFF
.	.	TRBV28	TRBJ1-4	TGTGCCAGCAGTTTGAGTCCAGAGGCAAATGAAAAACTGTTTTTT	CASSLSPEANEKLFF
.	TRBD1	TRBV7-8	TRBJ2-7	TGTGCCAGCAGCTTTGGCACAGGGGGCACGGAGCAGTACTTC	CASSFGTGGTEQYF
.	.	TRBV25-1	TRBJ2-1	TGTGCCAGCCTCCCCAACAGGGCCCCATACAATGAGCAGTTCTTC	CASLPNRAPYNEQFF